This TCR beta chain is drawn from a study of cytomegalovirus exposure and HLA in healthy donors. About the study: The same platform was used for the 110 or so validation repertoires as for the 666 first-cohort repertoires, as reported in a later analysis. Points from the study as a whole: CMV antigen specificity of a few CMV-associated chains was confirmed in vitro. Most TCRs appeared rarely, but some public TCRs recurred in many donors.

This CDR3 has 14 amino acids. V was clipped by 3 bases and J by 4 bases, with 13 bases between them. Per germline, CDR1 SGDLS and CDR2 YYNGEE. The validation cohort, a group of 100 to 150 subjects, included the donors and was separate from the approximately 650-subject first cohort. This clone showed up just a few times. Its antigen is undetermined. Profiled with immunoSEQ multiplex PCR; TCRdb holds only in-frame clones, not every one. The table has around 60,000 clones, just over 90% seen once. The clonotype comes from a woman between 18 and 29 years old in good health and CMV-seronegative. Sequencing was done on a sample of PBMCs. The chain links TRBV9 to TRBJ1-2; a possible D gene is TRBD1 (6 bases). The CDR3 protein is CASSGWGHSYGYTF. The CDR3 DNA reads as TGTGCCAGCAGCGGTTGGGGACACTCCTATGGCTACACCTTC. Full variable domain (missing parts from reference TRBV9 and TRBJ1-2): DSGVTQTPKHLITATGQRVTLRCSPRSGDLSVYWYQQSLDQGLQFLIQYYNGEERAKGNILERFSAQQFPDLHSELNLSSLELGDSALYFCASSGWGHSYGYTFGSGTRLTVV.